This is a list of T cell receptor beta chains from one sample in a study of OX40 agonist ivuxolimab in advanced cancers. Method: immunoSEQ multiplex PCR; TCRdb's copy keeps in-frame clones and lacks some. The table has 65,000 to 85,000 clones, about 92% seen once. The input for sequencing was CD4+ or CD8+ T cells sorted from blood, taken in a trial of the OX40 agonist ivuxolimab. The receptors shown here come from an adult with an advanced solid tumor such as melanoma, head and neck, liver or kidney cancer. Each CDR3 is given with its conserved first and last residue. The order of the fields is D gene, clone size, V gene, J gene, CDR3 protein, CDR3 DNA. A D gene is named only where the DNA matches it firmly. Expanded clones are given a class, and other clones once, few, many or no size at all.

d_call: NA; clone_size: NA; v_call: TRBV28; j_call: TRBJ2-5; cdr3_aa: CASSLSRYETQYF; cdr3_nt: TGTGCCAGCAGTTTATCGCGTTACGAGACCCAGTACTTC
d_call: NA; clone_size: few; v_call: TRBV28; j_call: TRBJ1-1; cdr3_aa: CASSLMREAFF; cdr3_nt: TGTGCCAGCAGTTTAATGCGTGAAGCTTTCTTT
d_call: TRBD2; clone_size: NA; v_call: TRBV9; j_call: TRBJ2-1; cdr3_aa: CASSRGLAGDNEQFF; cdr3_nt: TGTGCCAGCAGCCGGGGACTAGCGGGGGATAATGAGCAGTTCTTC
d_call: NA; clone_size: NA; v_call: TRBV30; j_call: TRBJ1-2; cdr3_aa: CAWSTRTGRGPYGYTF; cdr3_nt: TGTGCCTGGAGTACCCGAACAGGGCGGGGGCCCTATGGCTACACCTTC
d_call: NA; clone_size: few; v_call: TRBV7-9; j_call: TRBJ2-3; cdr3_aa: CASSLKGLAKTDTQYF; cdr3_nt: TGTGCCAGCAGCTTAAAGGGGCTAGCGAAAACAGATACGCAGTATTTT
d_call: TRBD1; clone_size: NA; v_call: TRBV5-4; j_call: TRBJ1-4; cdr3_aa: CASSADPGQGNEKLFF; cdr3_nt: TGTGCCAGCAGCGCCGACCCGGGACAGGGGAATGAAAAACTGTTTTTT
d_call: TRBD1; clone_size: NA; v_call: TRBV6-5; j_call: TRBJ2-7; cdr3_aa: CASSSDRGPPYEQYF; cdr3_nt: TGTGCCAGCAGTTCCGACAGGGGCCCACCCTACGAGCAGTACTTC
d_call: NA; clone_size: NA; v_call: TRBV18; j_call: TRBJ2-7; cdr3_aa: CASSADSGSLGEQYF; cdr3_nt: TGTGCCAGCTCTGCAGACAGCGGTTCTCTCGGCGAGCAGTACTTC
d_call: NA; clone_size: NA; v_call: TRBV6-1; j_call: TRBJ1-1; cdr3_aa: CASSELEGEAEAFF; cdr3_nt: TGTGCCAGCAGTGAATTAGAGGGGGAGGCTGAAGCTTTCTTT
d_call: NA; clone_size: NA; v_call: TRBV27; j_call: TRBJ2-7; cdr3_aa: CASSLPGAYEQYF; cdr3_nt: TGTGCCAGCAGTCTACCAGGGGCCTACGAGCAGTACTTC
d_call: NA; clone_size: once; v_call: TRBV7-9; j_call: TRBJ1-5; cdr3_aa: CASSSQGNQPQHF; cdr3_nt: TGTGCCAGCAGCTCGCAGGGGAATCAGCCCCAGCATTTT
d_call: TRBD2; clone_size: NA; v_call: TRBV7-3; j_call: TRBJ2-4; cdr3_aa: CASSLTASGGQNIQYF; cdr3_nt: TGTGCCAGCAGCTTAACGGCTAGCGGGGGCCAGAACATTCAGTACTTC
d_call: NA; clone_size: once; v_call: TRBV9; j_call: TRBJ2-2; cdr3_aa: CASSVDPSPGELFF; cdr3_nt: TGTGCCAGCAGCGTAGATCCCAGCCCCGGGGAGCTGTTTTTT
d_call: NA; clone_size: NA; v_call: TRBV19; j_call: TRBJ2-1; cdr3_aa: CASKGGINNEQFF; cdr3_nt: TGTGCCAGTAAAGGGGGGATAAACAATGAGCAGTTCTTC
d_call: TRBD1; clone_size: once; v_call: TRBV5-5; j_call: TRBJ1-1; cdr3_aa: CASHGQGNTEAFF; cdr3_nt: TGTGCCAGCCACGGACAGGGGAACACTGAAGCTTTCTTT
d_call: NA; clone_size: once; v_call: TRBV13; j_call: TRBJ2-6; cdr3_aa: CASSAGFSGANVLTF; cdr3_nt: TGTGCCAGCAGCGCGGGGTTCTCCGGGGCCAACGTCCTGACTTTC
d_call: NA; clone_size: few; v_call: TRBV7-2; j_call: TRBJ2-5; cdr3_aa: CASSFGGETQYF; cdr3_nt: TGTGCCAGCAGCTTCGGTGGCGAGACCCAGTACTTC
d_call: NA; clone_size: NA; v_call: TRBV28; j_call: TRBJ2-1; cdr3_aa: CASSLPGNEQFF; cdr3_nt: TGTGCCAGCAGTTTACCAGGCAATGAGCAGTTCTTC
d_call: NA; clone_size: NA; v_call: TRBV5-1; j_call: TRBJ2-5; cdr3_aa: CASSFGETQYF; cdr3_nt: TGCGCCAGCAGCTTTGGGGAGACCCAGTACTTC
d_call: NA; clone_size: NA; v_call: TRBV14; j_call: TRBJ2-5; cdr3_aa: CASSQGGTARTQYF; cdr3_nt: TGTGCCAGCAGCCAAGGAGGGACGGCTCGGACCCAGTACTTC
d_call: NA; clone_size: NA; v_call: TRBV5-1; j_call: TRBJ2-7; cdr3_aa: CASSLAASYEQYF; cdr3_nt: TGCGCCAGCAGCTTGGCGGCCTCCTACGAGCAGTACTTC
d_call: TRBD1; clone_size: NA; v_call: TRBV6-5; j_call: TRBJ1-1; cdr3_aa: CASSRTDRGTEAFF; cdr3_nt: TGTGCCAGCAGCCGGACGGACAGGGGGACTGAAGCTTTCTTT
d_call: NA; clone_size: NA; v_call: TRBV10-3; j_call: TRBJ2-7; cdr3_aa: CAIAGRRVGYEQYF; cdr3_nt: TGTGCCATTGCGGGCCGCAGGGTTGGTTACGAGCAGTACTTC
d_call: NA; clone_size: once; v_call: TRBV2; j_call: TRBJ1-2; cdr3_aa: CASLQEINYGYTF; cdr3_nt: TGTGCCAGCTTACAGGAGATTAACTATGGCTACACCTTC
d_call: TRBD2; clone_size: NA; v_call: TRBV11-2; j_call: TRBJ2-3; cdr3_aa: CASSPRTSGGTDTQYF; cdr3_nt: TGTGCCAGCAGCCCCCGGACTAGCGGGGGCACAGATACGCAGTATTTT
d_call: NA; clone_size: NA; v_call: TRBV19; j_call: TRBJ2-1; cdr3_aa: CASSPSPLLMSEQFF; cdr3_nt: TGTGCCAGTAGTCCCTCTCCCCTGCTAATGTCTGAGCAGTTCTTC
d_call: NA; clone_size: NA; v_call: TRBV19; j_call: TRBJ1-2; cdr3_aa: CASSIAPGQRIYGYTF; cdr3_nt: TGTGCCAGTAGTATAGCGCCAGGCCAACGGATCTATGGCTACACCTTC
d_call: TRBD1; clone_size: few; v_call: TRBV30; j_call: TRBJ2-7; cdr3_aa: CAWSVGQGKRNEQYF; cdr3_nt: TGTGCCTGGAGTGTAGGACAGGGGAAGAGGAACGAGCAGTACTTC
d_call: NA; clone_size: few; v_call: TRBV7-2; j_call: TRBJ1-5; cdr3_aa: CASSLQGGNQPQHF; cdr3_nt: TGTGCCAGCAGTTTGCAGGGTGGTAATCAGCCCCAGCATTTT
d_call: NA; clone_size: NA; v_call: TRBV4-1; j_call: TRBJ2-3; cdr3_aa: CASSQGLARGNTDTQYF; cdr3_nt: TGCGCCAGCAGCCAAGGTTTAGCTAGAGGAAACACAGATACGCAGTATTTT
d_call: NA; clone_size: NA; v_call: TRBV11-3; j_call: TRBJ2-1; cdr3_aa: CASSLGFLREQFF; cdr3_nt: TGTGCCAGCAGCTTAGGGTTTCTACGGGAGCAGTTCTTC
d_call: NA; clone_size: few; v_call: TRBV19; j_call: TRBJ1-5; cdr3_aa: CASSGDSNQPQHF; cdr3_nt: TGTGCCAGTAGTGGCGATAGCAATCAGCCCCAGCATTTT
d_call: TRBD2; clone_size: NA; v_call: TRBV10-1; j_call: TRBJ2-3; cdr3_aa: CASSEGLAGGPKYF; cdr3_nt: TGCGCCAGCAGTGAAGGACTAGCGGGAGGCCCGAAGTATTTT
d_call: TRBD2; clone_size: NA; v_call: TRBV19; j_call: TRBJ2-7; cdr3_aa: CASSKRTSGSDEQYF; cdr3_nt: TGTGCCAGTAGTAAAAGGACTAGCGGGAGCGACGAGCAGTACTTC
d_call: NA; clone_size: NA; v_call: TRBV7-9; j_call: TRBJ2-5; cdr3_aa: CASSLMLGFQETQYF; cdr3_nt: TGTGCCAGCAGCTTAATGTTAGGTTTTCAAGAGACCCAGTACTTC
d_call: TRBD2; clone_size: NA; v_call: TRBV2; j_call: TRBJ2-2; cdr3_aa: CASSRLAGNTGELFF; cdr3_nt: TGTGCCAGCAGCCGACTAGCGGGTAACACCGGGGAGCTGTTTTTT
d_call: TRBD2; clone_size: NA; v_call: TRBV29-1; j_call: TRBJ2-3; cdr3_aa: CSVGSSGSPGDTQYF; cdr3_nt: TGCAGCGTTGGGTCTAGCGGGAGTCCCGGGGATACGCAGTATTTT
d_call: TRBD2; clone_size: NA; v_call: TRBV19; j_call: TRBJ2-2; cdr3_aa: CASSRLAGNTGELFF; cdr3_nt: TGTGCCAGTAGTCGACTAGCGGGGAACACCGGGGAGCTGTTTTTT
d_call: NA; clone_size: NA; v_call: TRBV10-3; j_call: TRBJ2-5; cdr3_aa: CAINPGPSQETQYF; cdr3_nt: TGTGCCATTAATCCGGGTCCGAGCCAAGAGACCCAGTACTTC
d_call: NA; clone_size: NA; v_call: TRBV5-1; j_call: TRBJ1-2; cdr3_aa: CASSFGSTAGNYGYTF; cdr3_nt: TGCGCCAGCAGCTTCGGGTCAACGGCCGGGAACTATGGCTACACCTTC
d_call: NA; clone_size: NA; v_call: TRBV5-1; j_call: TRBJ2-1; cdr3_aa: CASSTSATGYNEQFF; cdr3_nt: TGCGCCAGCAGCACAAGCGCGACCGGGTACAATGAGCAGTTCTTC
d_call: NA; clone_size: once; v_call: TRBV4-1; j_call: TRBJ2-4; cdr3_aa: CASSQPRDPLAKNIQYF; cdr3_nt: TGCGCCAGCAGCCAACCCCGGGACCCGCTAGCCAAAAACATTCAGTACTTC
d_call: NA; clone_size: NA; v_call: TRBV21-1; j_call: TRBJ1-1; cdr3_aa: CASSKAGPRHHTEAFF; cdr3_nt: TGTGCCAGCAGCAAAGCGGGTCCCAGGCATCACACTGAAGCTTTCTTT
d_call: TRBD1; clone_size: NA; v_call: TRBV5-4; j_call: TRBJ2-7; cdr3_aa: CASSPDRGLHYEQYF; cdr3_nt: TGTGCCAGCAGCCCGGACAGGGGCCTTCACTACGAGCAGTACTTC
d_call: NA; clone_size: NA; v_call: TRBV15; j_call: TRBJ1-5; cdr3_aa: CATSRGRSNQPQHF; cdr3_nt: TGTGCCACCAGCCGGGGGAGGAGCAATCAGCCCCAGCATTTT
d_call: NA; clone_size: NA; v_call: TRBV6-6; j_call: TRBJ1-2; cdr3_aa: CASRPPSSGGYTF; cdr3_nt: TGTGCCAGCCGTCCCCCCTCGTCGGGTGGCTACACCTTC
d_call: TRBD2; clone_size: NA; v_call: TRBV10-3; j_call: TRBJ2-1; cdr3_aa: CAISVEPSGSTNEQFF; cdr3_nt: TGTGCCATCAGTGTTGAGCCTAGCGGGAGCACGAATGAGCAGTTCTTC